These T cell receptor beta chains were read from a single sample in a study of cytomegalovirus exposure and HLA in healthy donors. Assay used: immunoSEQ multiplex PCR; TCRdb lists only in-frame clones, some missing. This sample has tens of thousands of clones; more than 70% occur once, and the top ten carry 2% to 2.5%. The sequencing sample was made of PBMCs. The receptors were gathered from a man in his forties in good health and CMV-seronegative. Both conserved end residues are part of each CDR3. A D gene is named only where the DNA matches it firmly. Some rows have no size entry. The others give once, few or many, or a class for an expanded clone.

V gene	J gene	clone size	D gene	CDR3 protein	CDR3 DNA
TRBV9	TRBJ2-5	-	TRBD2	CASSRTSGSFVETQYF	TGTGCCAGCAGCCGTACTAGCGGGAGCTTTGTAGAGACCCAGTACTTC
TRBV28	TRBJ1-3	-	-	CASLTGFGAGNTIYF	TGTGCCAGCCTCACCGGGTTCGGAGCTGGAAACACCATATATTTT
TRBV5-1	TRBJ2-2	once	-	CASSLGDRNTGELFF	TGCGCCAGCAGCTTGGGTGACAGGAACACCGGGGAGCTGTTTTTT
TRBV29-1	TRBJ1-2	-	-	CSVYRYGYTF	TGCAGCGTTTACCGGTATGGCTACACCTTC
TRBV25-1	TRBJ2-5	-	TRBD2	CASSPTSGDQETQYF	TGTGCCAGCAGTCCGACTAGCGGGGACCAAGAGACCCAGTACTTC
TRBV28	TRBJ1-2	-	TRBD1	CASSLTTGGEVNYGYTF	TGTGCCAGCAGTTTAACGACAGGGGGCGAGGTGAACTATGGCTACACCTTC
TRBV7-9	TRBJ1-2	-	-	CASSSNPGSGYYGYTF	TGTGCCAGCAGCTCGAACCCAGGGTCAGGGTACTATGGCTACACCTTC
TRBV29-1	TRBJ1-4	-	-	CSVDIQGREKLFF	TGCAGCGTTGATATACAGGGAAGGGAAAAACTGTTTTTT
TRBV7-2	TRBJ2-7	-	-	CASSFPGTPSSYEQYF	TGTGCCAGCAGCTTCCCCGGGACTCCGAGCTCCTACGAGCAGTACTTC
TRBV6-5	TRBJ2-4	-	-	CASSYSLIAKNIQYF	TGTGCCAGCAGTTACTCCCTAATAGCCAAAAACATTCAGTACTTC
TRBV4-1	TRBJ2-5	-	-	CASSPLGTDRVDF	TGCGCCAGCAGCCCACTTGGGACTGACAGGGTTGACTTC
TRBV5-1	TRBJ1-1	once	-	CASSVVDGGSTEAFF	TGCGCCAGCAGCGTGGTAGACGGGGGAAGCACTGAAGCTTTCTTT
TRBV5-1	TRBJ2-3	-	TRBD2	CASSASGVSTDTQYF	TGCGCCAGCAGCGCTAGCGGGGTCTCCACAGATACGCAGTATTTT
TRBV5-1	TRBJ2-3	-	TRBD2	CASSLFSGSTDTQYF	TGCGCCAGCAGCTTGTTTAGCGGGAGCACAGATACGCAGTATTTT
TRBV18	TRBJ2-5	-	-	CASSPPTAGETQYF	TGTGCCAGCTCACCACCTACAGCGGGAGAGACCCAGTACTTC
TRBV7-9	TRBJ2-3	-	TRBD2	CASSTGTSGRRGTDTQYF	TGTGCCAGCAGCACCGGGACTAGCGGGAGACGGGGAACAGATACGCAGTATTTT
TRBV6-6	TRBJ2-1	-	-	CATINPGELYNEQFF	TGTGCCACCATCAACCCGGGGGAACTCTACAATGAGCAGTTCTTC
TRBV7-8	TRBJ2-1	-	TRBD2	CASTLGLAGVNEQFF	TGTGCCAGCACCCTGGGACTAGCGGGAGTCAATGAGCAGTTCTTC
TRBV4-1	TRBJ2-7	-	-	CASSQDPPGNRQEQYF	TGCGCCAGCAGCCAAGATCCCCCGGGGAACAGACAAGAGCAGTACTTC
TRBV7-9	TRBJ1-2	-	-	CASSLGAVDYGYTF	TGTGCCAGCAGCTTAGGGGCAGTCGACTATGGCTACACCTTC
TRBV29-1	TRBJ2-1	-	-	CSVEVRVTTPSDNEQFF	TGCAGCGTTGAAGTCCGGGTCACTACGCCCTCTGACAATGAGCAGTTCTTC
TRBV11-2	TRBJ2-3	-	TRBD2	CASSLSPAGGTDTQYF	TGTGCCAGCAGCTTATCCCCAGCGGGGGGTACAGATACGCAGTATTTT
TRBV5-4	TRBJ2-3	-	TRBD2	CASSQAGPTDTQYF	TGTGCCAGCAGCCAAGCGGGACCCACAGATACGCAGTATTTT
TRBV7-9	TRBJ1-1	-	-	CASSAARGWVMNTEAFF	TGTGCCAGCAGCGCCGCGCGGGGATGGGTTATGAACACTGAAGCTTTCTTT
TRBV30	TRBJ2-1	-	TRBD2	CAWSPGTSPFHEQFF	TGTGCCTGGAGTCCCGGGACTAGCCCATTCCATGAGCAGTTCTTC
TRBV30	TRBJ1-5	-	-	CAWSEQPNQPQHF	TGTGCCTGGAGTGAACAGCCTAATCAGCCCCAGCATTTT
TRBV7-8	TRBJ2-1	-	TRBD1	CASSPGRQGTEQFF	TGTGCCAGCAGCCCCGGGAGACAGGGGACTGAGCAGTTCTTC
TRBV30	TRBJ2-5	-	-	CAWNRVQETQYF	TGTGCCTGGAACAGGGTCCAAGAGACCCAGTACTTC
TRBV5-1	TRBJ1-2	-	-	CASSTGQANYGYTF	TGCGCCAGTTCGACAGGACAAGCTAACTATGGCTACACCTTC
TRBV30	TRBJ2-1	-	-	CAWGGSGPYNEQFF	TGTGCCTGGGGCGGTAGCGGACCGTACAATGAGCAGTTCTTC
TRBV5-4	TRBJ1-6	-	-	CASSLFNNSPLHF	TGTGCCAGCAGCTTATTTAATAATTCACCCCTCCACTTT
TRBV2	TRBJ2-7	-	TRBD1	CASRSDRVGYEQYF	TGTGCCAGCAGGAGTGACAGGGTCGGGTACGAGCAGTACTTC
TRBV11-2	TRBJ2-1	once	-	CASSLARYNEQFF	TGTGCCAGCAGCTTAGCCAGGTACAATGAGCAGTTCTTC
TRBV27	TRBJ2-1	-	TRBD2	CASSLFPPFTSGGAYNEQFF	TGTGCCAGCAGTTTATTTCCCCCTTTCACTAGCGGGGGGGCCTACAATGAGCAGTTCTTC
TRBV5-1	TRBJ2-7	-	TRBD1	CASSPGQGLAEQYF	TGCGCCAGCAGCCCGGGACAGGGTTTGGCCGAGCAGTACTTC
TRBV19	TRBJ1-6	few	-	CASSIMSSYNSPLHF	TGTGCCAGTAGTATAATGAGCTCCTATAATTCACCCCTCCACTTT
TRBV30	TRBJ1-2	-	-	CAWSVALRRGYGYTF	TGTGCCTGGAGTGTAGCCCTGAGGCGCGGCTATGGCTACACCTTC
TRBV5-1	TRBJ2-7	-	-	CASSLGPGANYEQYF	TGCGCCAGCAGCTTGGGTCCAGGGGCAAACTACGAGCAGTACTTC
TRBV19	TRBJ1-5	-	TRBD1	CAVTGGAHQPQHF	TGTGCCGTAACAGGGGGCGCGCATCAGCCCCAGCATTTT
TRBV30	TRBJ2-7	-	-	CAWQQAYEQYF	TGTGCCTGGCAACAGGCCTACGAGCAGTACTTC
TRBV6-1	TRBJ1-5	-	-	CASSSGTGGPQHF	TGTGCCAGCAGTTCCGGGACGGGGGGGCCCCAGCATTTT
TRBV27	TRBJ2-3	-	-	CASSFVGEGTDTQYF	TGTGCCAGCAGTTTTGTGGGGGAGGGCACAGATACGCAGTATTTT
TRBV5-4	TRBJ2-2	-	-	CASSLGQVGAGELFF	TGTGCCAGCAGCTTGGGGCAGGTCGGCGCCGGGGAGCTGTTTTTT
TRBV27	TRBJ1-1	-	TRBD1	CASSFQTGLFTEAFF	TGTGCCAGCAGTTTCCAGACAGGGCTCTTCACTGAAGCTTTCTTT
TRBV5-4	TRBJ2-2	-	-	CASRYPGGATGELFF	TGTGCCAGCAGATACCCGGGGGGCGCCACCGGGGAGCTGTTTTTT
TRBV30	TRBJ1-2	-	TRBD1	CAWTLGQGGNYGYTF	TGTGCCTGGACCCTGGGACAGGGAGGTAACTATGGCTACACCTTC
TRBV15	TRBJ2-1	-	TRBD2	CATSGRGGVAGGPNSYNEQFF	TGTGCCACCAGCGGACGAGGTGGGGTAGCGGGGGGGCCGAACTCCTACAATGAGCAGTTCTTC
TRBV6-5	TRBJ1-1	-	-	CASSYGREAFF	TGTGCCAGCAGTTACGGCAGGGAAGCTTTCTTT
TRBV6-6	TRBJ2-5	-	TRBD2	CASSWTSGRTQYF	TGTGCCAGCAGTTGGACTAGCGGGCGGACCCAGTACTTC
TRBV7-2	TRBJ2-7	few	TRBD1	CASSTGDGSYEQYF	TGTGCCAGCAGCACAGGGGACGGTTCCTACGAGCAGTACTTC
TRBV18	TRBJ2-2	-	TRBD1	CASSPTLDRGRSGELFF	TGTGCCAGCTCACCCACCCTGGACAGGGGGCGTTCCGGGGAGCTGTTTTTT
TRBV6-1	TRBJ2-2	-	-	CASSRGKGELFF	TGTGCCAGCAGTCGAGGGAAGGGGGAGCTGTTTTTT
TRBV7-2	TRBJ1-2	-	-	CASSFPMGLNYGYTF	TGTGCCAGCAGTTTCCCCATGGGGCTTAACTATGGCTACACCTTC